This T cell receptor (beta chain) appears in the sequencing data of a study of cytomegalovirus exposure and HLA in healthy donors. In germline, CDR1 is SGHAT, CDR2 FQDESV (reference sequence). CDR3 size: 15 residues. The V gene end was trimmed by 5 bases and the J gene end by 6 bases; junction bases not matched to a gene: 8. The PCR had 60 Vbeta and 13 Jbeta primers. The protocol was immunoSEQ multiplex PCR, while the TCRdb copy is restricted to in-frame clones and leaves out a portion. This table holds approximately 96,000 clones, under 80% found once. The clonotype was recovered from a male donor in good health and CMV-seronegative. The sequenced sample was PBMCs. The chain combines TRBV11-1 with TRBJ2-7; 12 bases match TRBD1. This CDR3 is CASSDRGTGGFEQYF. The CDR3 bases are TGTGCCAGCAGCGACCGGGGGACAGGGGGCTTCGAGCAGTACTTC. Supplemented by reference TRBV11-1 and TRBJ2-7, the full variable domain reads EAEVAQSPRYKITEKSQAVAFWCDPISGHATLYWYRQILGQGPELLVQFQDESVVDDSQLPKDRFSAERLKGVDSTLKIQPAELGDSAMYLCASSDRGTGGFEQYFGPGTRLTVT.